This is a list of T cell receptor beta chains from one sample in a study of regulatory T cells in long-lasting Graves disease. TCRdb passed the multiplex PCR reads through MiXCR, listing each CDR3 protein once. Seen here are some 470,000 distinct CDR3 sequences, roughly 21% observed once, and the top ten hold about 7%. The source material was peripheral blood mononuclear cells (PBMCs), sampled when the disease was refractory, from a patient treated with antithyroid drugs. The receptors here all came from a female donor with Graves disease. CDR3s include the opening cysteine and the closing phenylalanine or tryptophan. A D gene is named only where the DNA matches it firmly. Some rows mark clone size as missing; the rest say once, few, many or name a class of expanded clone.

>-|-|TRBJ1-5|TRBV6-1
CARSKPPTYQPQHF
TGTGCCAGGAGCAAGCCACCGACTTATCAGCCCCAGCATTTT
>-|-|TRBJ2-5|TRBV19
CASSSLNGMKTQYF
TGTGCCAGTAGTAGCCTCAACGGGATGAAGACCCAGTACTTC
>-|many|TRBJ2-4|TRBV20-1
CSGGVPAKNIQYF
TGCAGTGGAGGCGTTCCAGCCAAAAACATTCAGTACTTC
>TRBD1|many|TRBJ1-5|TRBV5-5
CASRLTGASNQPQHF
TGTGCCAGCAGGCTAACAGGGGCTTCCAATCAGCCCCAGCATTTT
>-|many|TRBJ1-1|TRBV7-2
CASSLVMNTEAFF
TGTGCCAGCAGCTTAGTGATGAACACTGAAGCTTTCTTT
>-|-|TRBJ1-5|TRBV19
CASNHDKYSNQPQHF
TGTGCCAGTAACCACGACAAATATAGCAATCAGCCCCAGCATTTT
>-|many|TRBJ1-2|TRBV2
CASKLQSYYGYTF
TGTGCCAGCAAGCTTCAGTCTTACTATGGCTACACCTTC
>TRBD1|-|TRBJ1-2|TRBV20-1
CSAPTGQSNYGYTF
TGCAGTGCGCCCACGGGACAGTCGAACTATGGCTACACCTTC
>-|many|TRBJ1-1|TRBV6-1
CASKGGNTEAFF
TGTGCCAGCAAGGGGGGGAACACTGAAGCTTTCTTT
>-|many|TRBJ2-5|TRBV29-1
CSVEEETQYF
TGCAGCGTTGAAGAAGAGACCCAGTACTTC
>-|many|TRBJ2-7|TRBV28
CASRDLYEQYF
TGTGCCAGCAGGGACCTATACGAGCAGTACTTC
>-|few|TRBJ2-7|TRBV7-3
CASSAGQKYEQYF
TGTGCCAGCAGCGCGGGACAGAAATACGAGCAGTACTTC
>-|few|TRBJ2-5|TRBV7-2
CASRASGGGETQYF
TGTGCCAGCAGGGCCTCAGGAGGGGGAGAGACCCAGTACTTC
>-|-|TRBJ1-1|TRBV19
CASSIGAAEAFF
TGTGCCAGTAGTATCGGAGCCGCTGAAGCTTTCTTT
>-|-|TRBJ1-3|TRBV19
CASLAGWSSGNTIYF
TGTGCCAGTCTGGCCGGATGGTCCTCTGGAAACACCATATATTTT
>TRBD1|many|TRBJ2-5|TRBV28
CASSGGGQGIQETQYF
TGTGCCAGCAGTGGAGGGGGACAGGGGATCCAAGAGACCCAGTACTTC
>TRBD1|-|TRBJ2-7|TRBV19
CASSTPGTVFLEQYF
TGTGCCAGCTCTACACCCGGGACAGTATTCCTTGAGCAGTACTTC
>-|-|TRBJ1-2|TRBV5-1
CASSEGGANYGYTF
TGCGCCAGCAGCGAGGGCGGCGCTAACTATGGCTACACCTTC
>-|-|TRBJ2-3|TRBV18
CASSPTRDQPQYF
TGTGCCAGCTCACCAACGAGGGATCAGCCCCAGTATTTT
>-|many|TRBJ2-7|TRBV30
CAWRETSYEQYF
TGTGCCTGGAGGGAAACTTCCTACGAGCAGTACTTC
>TRBD2|many|TRBJ2-5|TRBV7-2
CASSYRLAAEETQYF
TGTGCCAGCAGCTACCGACTAGCCGCAGAAGAGACCCAGTACTTC
>-|many|TRBJ1-1|TRBV30
CAWSLQDTEAFF
TGTGCCTGGAGTTTGCAGGACACTGAAGCTTTCTTT
>-|few|TRBJ1-1|TRBV27
CASRPLSGIFYTEAFF
TGTGCCAGCAGACCACTCTCAGGGATTTTTTACACTGAAGCTTTCTTT
>TRBD1|few|TRBJ1-4|TRBV29-1
CSVDTGANEKLFF
TGCAGCGTTGATACAGGGGCTAATGAAAAACTGTTTTTT
>-|few|TRBJ1-5|TRBV6-8
CASSLKIGNQPQHF
TGTGCCAGCAGTCTGAAGATTGGCAATCAGCCCCAGCATTTT
>-|many|TRBJ1-1|TRBV28
CASSELGGDTEAFF
TGTGCCAGCAGTGAACTCGGGGGGGACACTGAAGCTTTCTTT
>TRBD1|many|TRBJ2-7|TRBV2
CASNGQGTSEQYF
TGTGCCAGCAACGGACAGGGCACGAGCGAGCAGTACTTC
>-|many|TRBJ1-2|TRBV3-1
CASSQDQGYYGYTF
TGTGCCAGCAGCCAAGACCAGGGGTACTATGGCTACACCTTC
>-|many|TRBJ2-1|TRBV7-8
CASSQGAVNGQFF
TGTGCCAGCAGCCAAGGGGCAGTGAACGGGCAGTTCTTC
>TRBD1|many|TRBJ2-7|TRBV2
CASSEWDSNSYEQYF
TGTGCCAGCAGTGAATGGGACAGTAATTCCTACGAGCAGTACTTC
>TRBD2|-|TRBJ2-7|TRBV11-2
CASSRHRTSGGIYEQYF
TGTGCCAGCAGTCGCCACAGGACTAGCGGGGGTATCTACGAGCAGTACTTC
>-|few|TRBJ2-5|TRBV5-7
CASSWEGGLETQYF
TGTGCCAGCAGCTGGGAAGGCGGATTGGAGACCCAGTACTTC
>-|many|TRBJ2-7|TRBV29-1
CSVEDVQGGYEQYF
TGCAGCGTTGAAGATGTACAGGGAGGCTACGAGCAGTACTTC
>-|many|TRBJ2-5|TRBV12-5
CASGPGTQYF
TGTGCTAGTGGTCCCGGAACCCAGTACTTC
>TRBD1|many|TRBJ2-5|TRBV7-2
CASSPTGGFQETQYF
TGTGCCAGCAGCCCGACAGGGGGTTTCCAAGAGACCCAGTACTTC
>TRBD2|few|TRBJ2-1|TRBV29-1
CSVDRGGVNEQFF
TGCAGCGTTGACCGGGGAGGGGTCAATGAGCAGTTCTTC
>TRBD2|-|TRBJ2-2|TRBV12-3/TRBV12-4
CASSLIAGFSGELFF
TGTGCCAGCAGTTTGATAGCGGGATTTAGTGGGGAGCTGTTTTTT
>-|many|TRBJ2-5|TRBV12-3/TRBV12-4
CASSLQGGLETQYF
TGTGCCAGCAGTCTCCAGGGAGGTCTGGAGACCCAGTACTTC
>TRBD2|-|TRBJ2-7|TRBV9
CASSVDISGSYEQYF
TGTGCCAGCAGCGTAGATATTAGCGGGAGCTACGAGCAGTACTTC
>-|many|TRBJ2-5|TRBV3-1
CASSLQNQETQYF
TGTGCCAGCAGCCTCCAAAACCAAGAGACCCAGTACTTC
>-|few|TRBJ1-1|TRBV7-9
CASSPTGQNTEAFF
TGTGCCAGCAGCCCTACGGGGCAGAACACTGAAGCTTTCTTT
>TRBD1|-|TRBJ1-1|TRBV25-1
CASGERGQGHPEAFF
TGTGCCAGCGGTGAAAGAGGACAGGGCCACCCTGAAGCTTTCTTT
>-|many|TRBJ2-7|TRBV7-8
CASSLWETPYEQYF
TGTGCCAGCAGCTTGTGGGAGACTCCCTACGAGCAGTACTTC
>-|-|TRBJ2-7|TRBV7-9
CASSPLHGDYEQYF
TGTGCCAGCAGCCCCTTACACGGGGACTACGAGCAGTACTTC
>-|few|TRBJ1-5|TRBV27
CASSASGAGDQPQHF
TGTGCCAGCAGTGCCTCCGGGGCAGGGGATCAGCCCCAGCATTTT
>-|few|TRBJ2-3|TRBV11-2
CASIPSYSGPGEDTQYF
TGTGCCAGCATCCCATCGTACTCGGGTCCAGGAGAGGATACGCAGTATTTT
>-|few|TRBJ1-1|TRBV5-1
CASSLAGRSLNTEAFF
TGCGCCAGCAGCTTGGCTGGCAGGTCTTTGAACACTGAAGCTTTCTTT
>-|few|TRBJ2-7|TRBV25-1
CASSESSWSLHEQYF
TGTGCCAGCAGTGAATCTAGCTGGAGTCTCCACGAGCAGTACTTC
>TRBD1|-|TRBJ2-1|TRBV20-1
CSASFTGDNEQFF
TGCAGTGCTAGTTTCACAGGGGATAATGAGCAGTTCTTC
>TRBD1|-|TRBJ1-4|TRBV4-1
CASSQVIDRGQEKLFF
TGCGCCAGCAGCCAAGTGATTGACAGGGGGCAAGAAAAACTGTTTTTT
>-|-|TRBJ2-7|TRBV4-3
CASSQDPGAMYEQYF
TGCGCCAGCAGCCAAGATCCCGGGGCCATGTACGAGCAGTACTTC
>TRBD2|many|TRBJ2-5|TRBV11-2
CASSLGLADYIRETQYF
TGTGCCAGCAGCTTAGGACTAGCGGACTACATCCGAGAGACCCAGTACTTC
>-|-|TRBJ2-4|TRBV5-5
CASSPMIAKNIQYF
TGTGCCAGCAGCCCTATGATAGCCAAAAACATTCAGTACTTC
>TRBD2|many|TRBJ2-4|TRBV24-1
CATSTQLAGRHIQYF
TGTGCCACCAGTACACAGCTAGCGGGAAGACACATTCAGTACTTC
>-|-|TRBJ2-3|TRBV12-3/TRBV12-4
CASSARGNIFGASTDTQYF
TGTGCCAGCAGTGCCCGGGGAAACATTTTTGGGGCTAGCACAGATACGCAGTATTTT
>-|-|TRBJ2-3|TRBV29-1
CSASRTGTDTQYF
TGCAGCGCCTCTCGGACAGGCACAGATACGCAGTATTTT
>TRBD1|many|TRBJ1-2|TRBV6-1
CASSELGQGGYGYTF
TGTGCCAGCAGTGAATTAGGACAGGGCGGCTATGGCTACACCTTC
>-|-|TRBJ1-4|TRBV7-2
CASSRGSTTTNEKLFF
TGTGCCAGCAGCCGGGGGAGCACCACAACTAATGAAAAACTGTTTTTT